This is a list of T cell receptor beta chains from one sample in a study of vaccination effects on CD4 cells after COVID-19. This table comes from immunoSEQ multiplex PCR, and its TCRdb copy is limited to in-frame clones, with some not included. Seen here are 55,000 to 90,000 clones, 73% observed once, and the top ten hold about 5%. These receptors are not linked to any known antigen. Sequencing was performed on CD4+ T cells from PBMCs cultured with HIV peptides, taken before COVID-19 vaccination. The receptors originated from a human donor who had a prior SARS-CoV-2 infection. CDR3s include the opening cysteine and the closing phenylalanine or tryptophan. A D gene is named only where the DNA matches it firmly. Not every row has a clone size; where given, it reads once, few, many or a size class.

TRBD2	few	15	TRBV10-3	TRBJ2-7	CAISNLGGGSYEQYF	TGTGCCATCAGTAATCTCGGGGGGGGGTCCTACGAGCAGTACTTC
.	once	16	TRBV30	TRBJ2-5	CAWSVLPSGFQETQYF	TGTGCCTGGAGTGTACTACCCTCCGGGTTCCAAGAGACCCAGTACTTC
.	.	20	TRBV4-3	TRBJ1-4	CASSQDPLRGNHQFNEKLFF	TGCGCCAGCAGCCAAGATCCCCTACGGGGAAATCATCAGTTTAATGAAAAACTGTTTTTT
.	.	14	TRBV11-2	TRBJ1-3	CASSSTQSGNTIYF	TGTGCCAGCAGCTCAACCCAATCTGGAAACACCATATATTTT
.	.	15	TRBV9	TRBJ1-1	CASSVEGGPGTEAFF	TGTGCCAGCAGCGTAGAGGGGGGGCCGGGCACTGAAGCTTTCTTT
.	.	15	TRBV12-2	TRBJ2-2	CASRLVSSATGELFF	TGTGCAAGTCGCTTAGTCTCGTCCGCCACCGGGGAGCTGTTTTTT
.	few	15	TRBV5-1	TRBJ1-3	CANLFYTRSGNTIYF	TGCGCCAACCTTTTTTATACCCGCTCTGGAAACACCATATATTTT
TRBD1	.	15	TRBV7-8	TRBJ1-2	CASSSSSQGAGGYTF	TGTGCCAGCAGCTCATCGTCACAGGGGGCTGGGGGCTACACCTTC
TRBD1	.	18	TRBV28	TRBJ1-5	CASSFHWTGDGSNQPQHF	TGTGCCAGCAGTTTTCACTGGACAGGTGATGGGAGCAATCAGCCCCAGCATTTT
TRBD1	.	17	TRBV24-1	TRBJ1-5	CATSDEAGGESNQPQHF	TGTGCCACCAGTGATGAAGCAGGGGGAGAGAGCAATCAGCCCCAGCATTTT
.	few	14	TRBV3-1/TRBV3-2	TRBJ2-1	CASSQVWERNEQFF	TGTGCCAGCAGCCAAGTTTGGGAGAGGAATGAGCAGTTCTTC
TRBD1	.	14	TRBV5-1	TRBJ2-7	CASSLQQGAYEQYF	TGCGCCAGCAGCTTACAACAGGGGGCTTACGAGCAGTACTTC
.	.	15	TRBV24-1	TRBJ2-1	CATSDPSGTASEQFF	TGTGCCACCAGTGATCCGTCCGGGACCGCCTCTGAGCAGTTCTTC
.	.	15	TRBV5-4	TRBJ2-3	CASSLESTNTDTQYF	TGTGCCAGCAGCTTGGAGAGCACAAACACAGATACGCAGTATTTT
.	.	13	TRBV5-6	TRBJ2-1	CASSSVASNEQFF	TGTGCCAGCAGCTCCGTGGCTAGTAATGAGCAGTTCTTC
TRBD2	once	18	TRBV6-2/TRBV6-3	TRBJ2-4	CASSYGLAGGLGKNIQYF	TGTGCCAGCAGTTATGGACTAGCGGGGGGCCTGGGCAAAAACATTCAGTACTTC
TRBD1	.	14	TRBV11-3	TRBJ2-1	CASARQGTYNEQFF	TGTGCCAGCGCCCGACAGGGGACTTACAATGAGCAGTTCTTC
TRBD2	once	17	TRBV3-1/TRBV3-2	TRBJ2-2	CASSPRPLAGNTGELFF	TGTGCCAGCAGCCCGAGGCCATTAGCGGGGAACACCGGGGAGCTGTTTTTT
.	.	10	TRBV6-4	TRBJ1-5	CASRAPPQHF	TGTGCCAGCAGGGCCCCACCCCAGCATTTT
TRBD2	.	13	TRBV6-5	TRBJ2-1	CASIKTTSDEQFF	TGTGCCAGCATCAAAACGACTAGCGATGAGCAGTTCTTC
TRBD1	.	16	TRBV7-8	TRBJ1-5	CASSPPDRKGNQPQHF	TGTGCCAGCAGCCCTCCGGACAGGAAGGGCAATCAGCCCCAGCATTTT
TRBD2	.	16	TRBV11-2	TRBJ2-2	CASSRRLAGEGGELFF	TGTGCCAGCAGCCGGAGACTAGCGGGAGAGGGCGGGGAGCTGTTTTTT
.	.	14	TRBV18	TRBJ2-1	CASSPGTETHEQFF	TGTGCCAGCTCACCAGGGACTGAGACCCATGAGCAGTTCTTC
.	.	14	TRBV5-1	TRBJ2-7	CASSLERASYEQYF	TGCGCCAGCAGCTTAGAGCGGGCCTCCTACGAGCAGTACTTC
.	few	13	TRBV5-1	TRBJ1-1	CASSLIPGAEAFF	TGCGCCAGCAGCTTAATCCCAGGGGCAGAAGCTTTCTTT
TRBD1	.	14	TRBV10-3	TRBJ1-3	CAISPTGGGNTIYF	TGTGCCATCAGCCCGACAGGGGGGGGAAACACCATATATTTT
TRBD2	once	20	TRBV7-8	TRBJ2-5	CASSYPRRGTSGVGGETQYF	TGTGCCAGCAGCTACCCCAGGAGGGGGACTAGCGGGGTTGGTGGAGAGACCCAGTACTTC
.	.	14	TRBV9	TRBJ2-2	CASSRAGDTGELFF	TGTGCCAGCAGCCGAGCAGGGGACACCGGGGAGCTGTTTTTT
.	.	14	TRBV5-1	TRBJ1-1	CASSLLSGGAEAFF	TGCGCCAGCAGCTTGCTCTCCGGGGGGGCTGAAGCTTTCTTT
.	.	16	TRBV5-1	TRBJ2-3	CASSLQGGGGTDTQYF	TGCGCCAGCAGCTTACAGGGAGGAGGGGGCACAGATACGCAGTATTTT
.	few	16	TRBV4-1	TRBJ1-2	CASSQEGYRSNYGYTF	TGCGCCAGCAGCCAAGAGGGGTACAGGTCTAACTATGGCTACACCTTC
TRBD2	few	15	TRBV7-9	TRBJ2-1	CASSRDRAGGNEQFF	TGTGCCAGCAGTCGGGACCGGGCCGGGGGGAATGAGCAGTTCTTC